One T cell receptor beta chain is described in this entry. This sample is drawn from a study of shared clonotypes between healthy human individuals. Source study methods: As immunoSEQ supplied junction-only sequences (without quality scores), filtering differed. The repertoire was sequenced with immunoSEQ multiplex PCR; TCRdb's copy has only in-frame clones and lacks some. For V, J and clone size, that table is used; D and trimming come from the DNA. The sample has under 2,500,000 clones; 90% to 96% are singletons. This CDR3 comprises 15 residues. V gave up 3 bases and J gave up 4 bases; unmatched junction bases: 6. The germline V gene has CDR1 KGHSH and CDR2 LQKENI. CD45RA-negative memory and CD45RA+ naive subsets were split from the CD4+ cells.

The TCR originated in a man between 18 and 35 years old in good health. The sequenced sample was naive CD4+ T cells sorted from blood. The subset here: CD45RA+ positively selected. The V gene is TRBV18, the J gene TRBJ1-3; 7 bases agree with TRBD1. The CDR3: CASSPDRSIGNTIYF. The CDR3 DNA follows: TGTGCCAGCTCACCGGACAGGTCGATCGGAAACACCATATATTTT.